Each of the 2 T cell receptor beta chains below was sequenced from the same sample in a study of T cell clonality in common variable immunodeficiency. Assay used: immunoSEQ multiplex PCR; TCRdb lists only in-frame clones, some missing. Observed are about 44,000 clones, no singletons, with the top ten taking over 9.5%. The source material was peripheral blood mononuclear cells. The receptors shown here come from a person aged 18 to 75 in good health.

In its sample, this clone was seen many times. The CDR3 extends 3 residues past the end of the read, so its final part is completed from the germline J gene. The chain links TRBV19 to TRBJ2-6, with D possibly being TRBD1 (5 bases). Between the trimmed V and J ends, which lost 3 bases and 0 bases, there was a span of 9 bases. CDR3 length: 16 residues. Per the germline V gene, CDR1 is LNHDA and CDR2 is SQIVND (reference sequence). The sequenced CDR3 bases are TGTGCCAGTAGTATCGGACAAACCTCTGGGGCCAACGTC. This codes for CASSIGQTSGANV. The whole CDR3 protein reads CASSIGQTSGANVLTF.

This clone came up many times. CDR3 protein: CASSLWGAGELFF. The CDR3 DNA, read in part, is TGCGCCAGCAGCTTGTGGGGGGCCGGGGAG. The J gene is TRBJ2-2, the V gene TRBV5-1; a possible D gene is TRBD2 (6 bases). The read gets to within 3 residues of the CDR3 end, and the germline J gene fills in the rest. The CDR3 runs 13 residues. V lost 1 base and J 6 bases, leaving 7 bases between the germline ends. Germline V lookup: CDR1 SGHRS, CDR2 YFSETQ.